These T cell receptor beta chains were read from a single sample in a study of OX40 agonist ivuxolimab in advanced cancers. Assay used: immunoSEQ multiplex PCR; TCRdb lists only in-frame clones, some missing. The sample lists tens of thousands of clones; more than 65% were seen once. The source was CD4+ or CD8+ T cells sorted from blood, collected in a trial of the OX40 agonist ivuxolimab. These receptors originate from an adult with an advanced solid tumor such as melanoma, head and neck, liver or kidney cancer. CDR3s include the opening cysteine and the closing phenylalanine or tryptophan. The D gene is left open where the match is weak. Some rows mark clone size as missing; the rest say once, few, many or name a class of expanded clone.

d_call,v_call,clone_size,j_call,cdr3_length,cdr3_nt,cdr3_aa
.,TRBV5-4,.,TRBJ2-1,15,TGTGCCAGCAGCAGGGACCGGAGCTCCTACAATGAGCAGTTCTTC,CASSRDRSSYNEQFF
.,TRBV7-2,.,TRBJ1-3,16,TGTGCCAGCAGCTTAGAGGCCTCGCTTTCTGGAAACACCATATATTTT,CASSLEASLSGNTIYF
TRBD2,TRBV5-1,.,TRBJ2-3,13,TGCGCCAGCAGGCGGGGGGGGTCAGATACGCAGTATTTT,CASRRGGSDTQYF
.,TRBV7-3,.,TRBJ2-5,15,TGTGCCAGCAGCTTAACGGCAGGGTCGTTGGAGACCCAGTACTTC,CASSLTAGSLETQYF
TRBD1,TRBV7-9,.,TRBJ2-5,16,TGTGCCAGCAGCACGAGGGACAGTCGTAAACAAGAGACCCAGTACTTC,CASSTRDSRKQETQYF
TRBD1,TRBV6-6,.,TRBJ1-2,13,TGTGCCAGCAGTGGGGACAGGAACTATGGCTACACCTTC,CASSGDRNYGYTF
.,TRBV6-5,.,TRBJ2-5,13,TGTGCCAGCAGTTACCGGGGATTAGAGACCCAGTACTTC,CASSYRGLETQYF
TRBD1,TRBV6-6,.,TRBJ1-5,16,TGTGCCAGCAACCAGGGACAGACTTATAGCAATCAGCCCCAGCATTTT,CASNQGQTYSNQPQHF
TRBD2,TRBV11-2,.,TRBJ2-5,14,TGTGCCAGCAGCTTTAGACTAGCCCCGGAGACCCAGTACTTC,CASSFRLAPETQYF
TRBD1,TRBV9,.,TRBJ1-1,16,TGTGCCAGCAGCCCAAGCAGGGGGGGGCTGAACACTGAAGCTTTCTTT,CASSPSRGGLNTEAFF
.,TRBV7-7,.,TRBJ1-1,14,TGTGCCAGCAGGGATGACAACCTGAACACTGAAGCTTTCTTT,CASRDDNLNTEAFF
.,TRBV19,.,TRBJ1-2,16,TGTGCCAGTAGTATCGATCGTGGCGGGGCGGCGAGTGGCTACACCTTC,CASSIDRGGAASGYTF
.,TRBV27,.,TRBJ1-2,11,TGTGCCAGCAGGGGAGACGGAGGCTACACCTTC,CASRGDGGYTF
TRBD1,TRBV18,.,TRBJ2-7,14,TGTGCCAGCTCACCGGGACAGCCGCTCGGGGAGCAGTACTTC,CASSPGQPLGEQYF
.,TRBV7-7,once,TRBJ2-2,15,TGTGCCAGCACCCCCGGGCGCGGGAACACCGGGGAGCTGTTTTTT,CASTPGRGNTGELFF
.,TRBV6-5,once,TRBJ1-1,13,TGTGCCAGCAGTGAACAGGGTAGGCCTGAAGCTTTCTTT,CASSEQGRPEAFF
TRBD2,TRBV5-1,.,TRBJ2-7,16,TGCGCCAGCAGCGCCCAAGGAGGCGGGAGCCCCTACGAGCAGTACTTC,CASSAQGGGSPYEQYF
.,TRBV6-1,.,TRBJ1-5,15,TGTGCCAGCACCTCGAGGGGTTTCAGCAATCAGCCCCAGCATTTT,CASTSRGFSNQPQHF